The 13 T cell receptor beta chains below were found in one sample sequenced in a study of Graves' ophthalmopathy and Graves' hyperthyroidism. RNA transcripts were the source from which TCR beta CDR3 regions were amplified. The library came from an HTBI-primed first-round RT-PCR and a second-round multiplex PCR. TCRdb reprocessed the multiplex PCR reads with MiXCR, giving one entry per CDR3 protein. The sample has over a million distinct CDR3 sequences; about 36% are singletons. Sequenced sample: peripheral blood or thyroid tissue (not recorded which). Receptors originate from an adult man with Graves' hyperthyroidism.

This clonotype was detected ten times or more. The chain recombines TRBV9 with TRBJ1-3, with 11 bases fitting TRBD1. CDR3 length equals 16 residues. The V segment lost 4 bases and the J segment 3 bases; nucleotides outside the gene matches: 6. The germline V gene has CDR1 SGDLS and CDR2 YYNGEE. The CDR3: CASSPRDRGYGNTIYF. CDR3 in DNA: TGTGCCAGCAGCCCGCGGGACAGGGGGTATGGAAACACCATATATTTT.

This clonotype came up many times. The rearrangement uses TRBV6-5 and TRBJ1-2; no definite D call. Germline CDR1 is MNHEY and CDR2 is SVGAGI. This CDR3 region has 13 residues. The V and J ends lost 6 bases and 2 bases respectively, with 10 bases between them. The CDR3 DNA reads as TGTGCCAGCAGACTCTCCACCAACTATGGCTACACCTTC. This codes for CASRLSTNYGYTF.

This clonotype showed up just a few times. The chain combines TRBV10-2 with TRBJ1-6; 8 nucleotides agree with TRBD1. This CDR3 is built from 15 residues. J lost 8 bases, V lost 6 bases, and 9 bases had no gene match. The germline V gene has CDR1 WSHSY and CDR2 SAAADI. Written as DNA, the CDR3 is TGCGCCAGCAGCCAAGTCAACAGGGGGGATTCACCCCTCCACTTT. Amino acid sequence: CASSQVNRGDSPLHF.

This clonotype was picked up a small number of times. This sequence joins TRBV6-1 and TRBJ1-2; D is perhaps TRBD1 (5 bases). V was clipped by 6 bases and J by 7 bases, with 21 bases between them. Germline CDR1 and CDR2: MNHNS and SASEGT. The CDR3 sequence is 15 residues long. DNA of the CDR3: TGTGCCAGCAGCTTAGACCTGGGGCTGCGGTTTGGCTACACCTTC. Amino acid sequence: CASSLDLGLRFGYTF.

The chain uses TRBV29-1 and TRBJ2-2; 14 bases are a match to TRBD2. CDR1 is SQVTM and CDR2 is ANQGSEA in the germline V gene. This CDR3 is 17 amino acids long. The V segment lost 6 bases and the J segment 2 bases; nucleotides outside the gene matches: 8. CDR3 nucleotide sequence: TGCAGCGTCACCGGGACTAGCGGGAGCTATAACACCGGGGAGCTGTTTTTT. This gives the protein CSVTGTSGSYNTGELFF.

This clonotype occurred a few times. The rearrangement links TRBV9 to TRBJ1-1; perhaps TRBD1 as D (6 bases). V was trimmed by 4 bases and J by 7 bases, leaving 17 bases between them. This CDR3 is built from 14 residues. CDR1 SGDLS and CDR2 YYNGEE come from the germline V gene. The CDR3 spells CASSFAGTPGEAFF. The CDR3 DNA is TGTGCCAGCAGCTTCGCCGGGACACCGGGTGAAGCTTTCTTT.

As for this clonotype: This may arise from a read error, as a much more abundant clone is one base away. The chain couples TRBV5-1 to TRBJ1-4; possible D gene TRBD1, 6 bases. This CDR3 is built from 15 residues. From germline, CDR1 is SGHRS and CDR2 YFSETQ. Trimming took off 4 bases at V and 3 bases at J, with 13 bases between the two ends. The CDR3 DNA is TGCGCCAGCAGCGTAACAGGGAACTCTAATGAAAAACTGTTTTTT. Translation: CASSVTGNSNEKLFF. Supplemented by reference TRBV5-1 and TRBJ1-4, the full variable domain reads KAGVTQTPRYLIKTRGQQVTLSCSPISGHRSVSWYQQTPGQGLQFLFEYFSETQRNKGNFPGRFSGRQFSNSRSEMNVSTLELGDSALYLCASSVTGNSNEKLFFGSGTQLSVL.

This rearrangement joins TRBV7-8 to TRBJ2-5; 8 nucleotides agree with TRBD2. The germline V gene encodes CDR1 SGHVS and CDR2 FQNEAQ. The CDR3 consists of 18 residues. V shed 8 bases, J shed 0 bases, and the junction held 17 bases outside the gene matches. CDR3 nucleotides: TGTGCCAGCGGTATAGCGGGGCCTAGCAACAGAAACCAAGAGACCCAGTACTTC. Protein sequence: CASGIAGPSNRNQETQYF.

The chain recombines TRBV20-1 with TRBJ2-5, with D perhaps TRBD1 (7 bases). This CDR3 is 14 amino acids long. The germline gives CDR1 DFQATT, CDR2 SNEGSKA (reference sequence). The V and J ends lost 3 bases and 2 bases respectively, with 13 bases between them. The CDR3, as DNA: TGCAGTGCTAGCGCGGGACAGATTCAAGAGACCCAGTACTTC. Protein sequence: CSASAGQIQETQYF.

In its sample, this clonotype was seen many times. The J gene is TRBJ2-5, the V gene TRBV12-3 or TRBV12-4, with 7 nucleotides matching TRBD1. This CDR3 spans 15 amino acids. V gave up 5 bases and J gave up 2 bases; unmatched junction bases: 8. This CDR3 is CASSPTATGQETQYF. CDR3 nucleotide sequence: TGTGCCAGCAGTCCTACCGCGACAGGGCAAGAGACCCAGTACTTC.

Many counts were recorded for this clonotype. The chain has TRBV20-1 and TRBJ1-4; no reliable D call. The CDR3 has 14 amino acids. Trimming removed 5 bases from V and 5 bases from J, with 15 bases in between. Germline V lookup: CDR1 DFQATT, CDR2 SNEGSKA (reference sequence). The DNA for the CDR3 is TGCAGTGCTCAGATCCCAGAACGAAATGAAAAACTGTTTTTT. As protein: CSAQIPERNEKLFF.

V is TRBV3-1 and J is TRBJ2-5; D is tentatively TRBD1 or TRBD2 (5 bases each). The V and J ends lost 0 bases and 7 bases respectively, with 9 bases between them. Germline V gene data show CDR1 as LGHDT and CDR2 as YNNKEL (reference sequence). The CDR3 runs 13 residues. DNA of the CDR3: TGTGCCAGCAGCCAAGATGGTGGGGGGACCCAGTACTTC. Residues: CASSQDGGGTQYF.

This clonotype was seen repeatedly, ten times or more. The chain employs TRBV11-2 and TRBJ2-5, with 10 bases lining up with TRBD1. J gave up 4 bases and V 5 bases, and 4 bases lay outside the gene matches. The CDR3 runs 14 residues. Germline V gene data show CDR1 as SGHAT and CDR2 as FQNNGV. The chain's CDR3 is CASSQGQGLETQYF. In DNA, the CDR3 is TGTGCCAGCAGCCAGGGACAGGGGTTAGAGACCCAGTACTTC.